This paragraph covers one TCR beta chain sequence. Its antigen is undetermined. The protocol was immunoSEQ multiplex PCR, while the TCRdb copy is restricted to in-frame clones and leaves out a portion. The repertoire consists of about 130,000 clones, with 75% to 90% occurring once and the leading ten covering approximately 1.7%. The V end was cut by 5 bases, the J end by 8 bases, with 15 bases between. Germline assignment: CDR1 SGHNT and CDR2 YENEEA. The CDR3 is 13 amino acids. This record comes from a study of T cell responses to AZD1222 COVID-19 vaccine. Study-level findings and limits: The study sampled repertoires only after the peak T cell response. Reportedly, close to half of spike-specific TCRs are directed against unmutated variant regions. In a largely white British group with more females than males, clonal diversity was possibly underestimated. Along spike, vaccine-associated CD4 TCRs were found throughout, with dominance at 160-218 and 743-854.

The sequence derives from an adult in good health. V is TRBV11-3 and J is TRBJ1-2; no reliable D call. The specimen comprised peripheral blood, sampled on day 0 of AZD1222 vaccination. CDR3 region: CASSRGVVGGYTF. In DNA form, the CDR3 reads TGTGCCAGCAGCCGGGGTGTAGTAGGGGGCTACACCTTC.